The present entry profiles one T cell receptor (beta chain) with its context. The target of this receptor is not known. No quality values exist for individual bases; no much larger clone is one base distant. TCRbeta CDR3 regions were amplified from genomic DNA using the immunoSEQ Assay, a bias-controlled multiplex PCR. In the authors' own workflow: The number of nucleated cells in each sample was estimated by amplification of reference gene primers within the assay. To quantify the absolute abundance of each unique TCRbeta CDR3 rearrangement, sequence reads were collapsed and filtered. For each sample, productive Simpson clonality was calculated as the square root of Simpson's diversity index over productive rearrangements. This is the immuneACCESS table as TCRdb keeps it, with only in-frame sequences that have V and J called. A part of the clones is gone; compared with another copy, unresolved V genes explain less than half, and the rest is unexplained. V, J and clone size are taken as reported in that table, and D and trimming were inferred from the DNA itself. The sample table records around 130,000 clones; roughly 79% of these occur just once. Around a fifth of the sample goes to the ten largest clones.

Whole blood was collected in K2EDTA tubes by collaborating institutions according to the institutions' own protocols. Collaborator samples were shipped for TCRbeta analysis as frozen whole blood, isolated PBMCs, or DNA extracted from either sample type. This record comes from a study of blood T cell repertoires in COVID-19 (dated by TCRdb to between 2020 and 2021). For the study in its entirety: The collaborator samples originated in the United States, Italy and Spain and spanned the acute and convalescent phases of COVID-19. Where HLA class I and class II types were available, the types were taken from metadata supplied by the sample provider, not from assay-based typing. The samples were drawn from the first 160 participants of the ongoing ImmuneRACE study and from 1,200 or so subjects provided by 6 global collaborators. Sample metadata almost always included a de-identified subject ID, COVID-19 status, age in years and sex. The repertoires were released in a freely available public database intended as a resource for research on the immune response to SARS-CoV-2. The prospective study material was composed of cDNA or gDNA derived from T cells, B-cell-depleted T cells, or PBMCs. Deeply sampled blood TCRbeta repertoires from subjects exposed to, actively infected with, or recovered from COVID-19 were included in the dataset. Results the study describes overall, beyond this receptor: How much clinical and demographic metadata was included differed by source and by participant, and the metadata was provided uncurated.

The sample taken for sequencing was peripheral blood. This clonotype was obtained from a man of 80 years or more with acute or convalescent COVID-19.

The CDR3 has the sequence CASSYSGGGNEKLFF. The nucleotides are TGTGCCAGCAGTTACTCGGGTGGGGGGAATGAAAAACTGTTTTTT. The sequence joins TRBV6-6 to TRBJ1-4, with TRBD1 perhaps the D gene, on 5 matching bases. The CDR3 numbers 15 residues from cysteine through phenylalanine. The sequence is cut down to CDR3 DNA, 45 bases in frame from base 1. A distance of 10 bases separates the germline ends of V and J, which lose 0 bases and 5 bases respectively. CDR1 and CDR2 (MNHNY, SVGAGI) derive from the germline V gene (reference sequence).